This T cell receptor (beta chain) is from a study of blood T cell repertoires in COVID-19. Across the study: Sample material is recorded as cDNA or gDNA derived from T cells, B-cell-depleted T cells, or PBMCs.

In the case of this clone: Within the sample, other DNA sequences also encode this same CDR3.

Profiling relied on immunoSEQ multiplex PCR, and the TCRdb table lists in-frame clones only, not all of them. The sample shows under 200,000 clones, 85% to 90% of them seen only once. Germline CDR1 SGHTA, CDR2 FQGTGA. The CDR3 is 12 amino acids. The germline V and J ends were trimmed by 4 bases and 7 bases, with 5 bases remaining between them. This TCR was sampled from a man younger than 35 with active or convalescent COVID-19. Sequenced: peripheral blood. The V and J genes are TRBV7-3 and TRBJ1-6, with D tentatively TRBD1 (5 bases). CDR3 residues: CASSSGNSPLHF. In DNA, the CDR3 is TGTGCCAGCAGCTCAGGGAATTCACCCCTCCACTTT. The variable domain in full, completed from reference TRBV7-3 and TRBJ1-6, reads GAGVSQTPSNKVTEKGKYVELRCDPISGHTALYWYRQSLGQGPEFLIYFQGTGAADDSGLPNDRFFAVRPEGSVSTLKIQRTERGDSAVYLCASSSGNSPLHFGNGTRLTVT.